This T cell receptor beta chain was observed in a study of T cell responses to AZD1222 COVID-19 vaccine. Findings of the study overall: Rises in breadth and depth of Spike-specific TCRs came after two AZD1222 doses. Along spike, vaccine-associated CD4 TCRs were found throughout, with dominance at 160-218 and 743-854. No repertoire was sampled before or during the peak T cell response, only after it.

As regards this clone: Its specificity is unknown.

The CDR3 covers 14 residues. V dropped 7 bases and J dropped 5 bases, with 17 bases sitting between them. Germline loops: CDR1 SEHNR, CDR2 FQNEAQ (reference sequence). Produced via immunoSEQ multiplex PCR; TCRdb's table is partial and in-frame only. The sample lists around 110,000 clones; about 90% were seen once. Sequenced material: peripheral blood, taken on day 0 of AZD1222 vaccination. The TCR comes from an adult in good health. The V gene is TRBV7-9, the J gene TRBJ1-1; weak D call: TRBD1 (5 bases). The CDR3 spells CASISYGGGTEAFF. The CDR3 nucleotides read TGTGCCAGCATCTCTTACGGGGGTGGGACTGAAGCTTTCTTT.